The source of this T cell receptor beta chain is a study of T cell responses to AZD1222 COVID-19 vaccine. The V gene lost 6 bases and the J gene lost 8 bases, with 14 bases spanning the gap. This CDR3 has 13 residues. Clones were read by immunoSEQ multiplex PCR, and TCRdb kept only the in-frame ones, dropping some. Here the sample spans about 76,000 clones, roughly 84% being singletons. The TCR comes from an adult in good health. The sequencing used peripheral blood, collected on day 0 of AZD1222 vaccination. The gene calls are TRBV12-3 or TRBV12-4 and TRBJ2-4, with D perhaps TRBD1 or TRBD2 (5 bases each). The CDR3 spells CASSPPLGDIQYF. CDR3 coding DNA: TGTGCCAGCAGCCCACCGTTGGGGGACATTCAGTACTTC.